Following are 3 T cell receptor beta chains from one sample sequenced in a study of blood T cell repertoires in COVID-19. Here immunoSEQ multiplex PCR was the method, and the copy in TCRdb shows in-frame clones only, minus some. The profile shows around 200,000 clones, approximately 86% of them singletons. The sequenced material came from peripheral blood. These TCRs come from a young man with acute or convalescent COVID-19.

The rearrangement uses TRBV12-5 and TRBJ2-5, with 14 bases that match TRBD2. Germline-derived CDR1 and CDR2 are LGHNT and FRNRAP. This CDR3 is 15 amino acids long. Trimming removed 5 bases from V and 4 bases from J; junction bases left unmatched: 3. CDR3 sequence reads: CASGRLAGGLETQYF. The CDR3, as DNA: TGTGCTAGTGGTCGACTAGCGGGGGGGTTAGAGACCCAGTACTTC.

The rearrangement joins TRBV5-4 to TRBJ2-3; TRBD2 agrees at 16 bases. V was pared by 4 bases and J by 8 bases, with 7 bases of the junction left unmatched. This CDR3 region has 16 residues. The germline V gene has CDR1 SGHNT and CDR2 YYREEE (reference sequence). DNA of the CDR3: TGTGCCAGCAGCCAAGGGACTAGCGGGAGGGCCGTTACGCAGTATTTT. Translating gives CASSQGTSGRAVTQYF.

The CDR3 region has the DNA TGTGCCAGCGTCACAGGGACAGAAAAACTGTTTTTT. Its translation is CASVTGTEKLFF. The rearrangement links TRBV6-4 to TRBJ1-4; possible D gene TRBD1, 6 bases. This CDR3 comprises 12 residues. Per germline, CDR1 MRHNA and CDR2 SNTAGT. V was clipped by 8 bases and J by 8 bases, with 12 bases between them.